The text below deals with one T cell receptor (beta chain). Its antigen has not been determined. Base qualities were left out, and no much larger clone turns up one base away. The source of the sample is a study of T cell responses to AZD1222 COVID-19 vaccine (dated by TCRdb to the early 2020s). For context, the study as a whole: A total of just over 230 trial participants underwent TCR sequencing, of whom 207 received two doses of AZD1222 and roughly 25 received two doses of the MenACWY control vaccine. Trial participants were enrolled by age into subgroups of 18-55, 56-69 and 70-plus years, and roughly 150, 30 and 60 TCR-sequenced participants, respectively, were included in these subgroups. What the authors observed across the whole study: Conclusions about previously exposed vaccinees were limited because only six AZD1222 recipients were SARS-CoV-2 seropositive at baseline. In the small 56-69-year group, the increase in depth fell short of significance, most likely because of low power. Reportedly, almost half of the unique spike-specific TCRs recognized epitopes lying outside the regions that are mutated in the B.1.351 and B.1.1.7 variants. No day 14 peak-response samples were available, so repertoires were characterized only after the peak T cell response. After two AZD1222 doses, both the breadth and the depth of spike-specific TCRs were significantly higher than at day 0 and than in MenACWY recipients. The whole spike protein was spanned by vaccine-associated CD4 TCRs, and dominant responses were seen in regions 160-218 and 743-854. Participants were mostly white British, with more females than males. The authors suggested clonal diversity may have been underestimated.

The time point label on this specimen signifies: about 28 days (+/-7) after the second vaccine dose. Because spike-specific TCR depth and breadth did not differ between the two schedules, AZD1222 recipients who got a second dose at roughly 4 weeks were pooled with those who got a second dose at roughly 12 weeks. Vaccinee samples were obtained from the UK trials COV001 and COV002, which included a single-blind randomized controlled phase 2/3 trial of AZD1222 (ChAdOx1 nCoV-19) in healthy adults. For TCRbeta chain sequencing, PBMC samples were collected from trial participants at day 0 and at day 28 after the second dose. CDR1 and CDR2, looked up from the germline V gene, are SGHTA and FQGNSA. Trimming leaves V shorter by 5 bases and J shorter by 2 bases, with the junction holding 4 bases beyond the gene matches. The CDR3 sequence holds 16 residues, the cysteine and phenylalanine included. The DNA shown is the 48-base CDR3, in frame from base 1.

The CDR3 regions of human TCRbeta chains were subjected to immunosequencing. In the original analysis: Repertoire TCRs were matched against a reference library of SARS-CoV-2-specific TCRs generated with the MIRA antigen-specificity platform. Breadth was defined as the fraction of unique TCRs that were SARS-CoV-2-associated. Depth was defined as the fraction of total T cells that were SARS-CoV-2-associated. Each spike-specific TCR was assigned to its reactive spike region and to a CD4 or CD8 class using the MIRA data. Log10-transformed breadth and depth values were compared by one-way ANOVA with Sidak's multiple comparisons tests. The source is immuneACCESS, and TCRdb retained only in-frame sequences with V and J called. Part of the clones is not carried over; for the studies checked, unresolved V genes explain less than half of this, and the remainder is unexplained. V, J and clone size are those of that table, while D and trimming were read from the DNA. The sample table holds tens of thousands of clones, of which approximately 88% were seen once. 20% to 25% of the sample is in the top ten clones.

Here the chain combines TRBV7-2 and TRBJ2-3; TRBD2 agrees with 13 junctional bases. The receptor was derived from an adult who received the AZD1222 COVID-19 vaccine. Sequencing used peripheral blood, obtained 28 days after the second AZD1222 dose. DNA sequence: TGTGCCAGCAGCCGGACTAGCGGGGGACCCACAGATACGCAGTATTTT. The resulting protein is CASSRTSGGPTDTQYF.